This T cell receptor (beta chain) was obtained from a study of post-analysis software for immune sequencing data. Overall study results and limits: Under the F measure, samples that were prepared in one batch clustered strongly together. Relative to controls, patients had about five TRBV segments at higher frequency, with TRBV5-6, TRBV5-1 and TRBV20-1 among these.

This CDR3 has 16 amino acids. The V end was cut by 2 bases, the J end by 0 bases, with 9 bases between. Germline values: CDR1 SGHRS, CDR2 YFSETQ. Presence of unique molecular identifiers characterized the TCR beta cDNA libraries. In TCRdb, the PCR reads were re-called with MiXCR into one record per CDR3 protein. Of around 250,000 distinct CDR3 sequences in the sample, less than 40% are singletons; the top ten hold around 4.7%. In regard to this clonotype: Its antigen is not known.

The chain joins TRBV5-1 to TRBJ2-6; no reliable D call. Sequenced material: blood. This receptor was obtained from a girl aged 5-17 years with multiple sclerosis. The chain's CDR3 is CASSFVTPSGANVLTF. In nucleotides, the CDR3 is TGCGCCAGCAGCTTCGTAACCCCCTCTGGGGCCAACGTCCTGACTTTC.